This T cell receptor beta chain was captured in a study of PD-L1 blockade in urothelial cancer. Study details: Males with bladder-origin urothelial cancer made up about 90% of the roughly 29 patients.

The time point denotes: peripheral blood 6 weeks after treatment start. Pretreatment sampling and on-treatment sampling together yielded between 1 and 8 samples for each patient. The protocol was immunoSEQ multiplex PCR, while the TCRdb copy is restricted to in-frame clones and leaves out a portion. The sample lists around 53,000 clones, 70% to 85% seen once, with around 1.9% in the top ten. This clone came up once. V dropped 0 bases and J dropped 3 bases, with 15 bases sitting between them. The CDR3 extends over 16 amino acids. Germline CDR1 reads MNHNS; CDR2 reads SASEGT. The receptor was isolated from a man aged 50-59 years with urothelial cancer. The material was PBMCs, obtained around atezolizumab (anti-PD-L1) treatment. This sequence joins TRBV6-1 and TRBJ2-7; maybe TRBD1 (6 bases). CDR3 loop: CASSEALTGFGYEQYF. CDR3 sequence (DNA): TGTGCCAGCAGTGAAGCCCTAACAGGGTTTGGCTACGAGCAGTACTTC.